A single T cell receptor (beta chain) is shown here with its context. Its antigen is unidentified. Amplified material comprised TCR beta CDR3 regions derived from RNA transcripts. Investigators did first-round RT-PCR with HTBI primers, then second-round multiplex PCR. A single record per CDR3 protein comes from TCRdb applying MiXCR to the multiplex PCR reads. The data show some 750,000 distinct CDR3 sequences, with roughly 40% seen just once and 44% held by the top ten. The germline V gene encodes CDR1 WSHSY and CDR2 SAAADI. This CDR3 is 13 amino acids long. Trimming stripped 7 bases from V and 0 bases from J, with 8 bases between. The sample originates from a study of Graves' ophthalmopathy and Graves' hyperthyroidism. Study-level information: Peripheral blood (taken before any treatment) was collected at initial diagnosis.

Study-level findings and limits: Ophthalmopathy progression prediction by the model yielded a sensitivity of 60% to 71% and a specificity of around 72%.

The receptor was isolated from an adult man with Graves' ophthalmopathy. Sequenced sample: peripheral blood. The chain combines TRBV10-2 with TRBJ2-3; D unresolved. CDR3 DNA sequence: TGCGCCAGCAATGTGGTCAGCACAGATACGCAGTATTTT. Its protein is CASNVVSTDTQYF.